The clone carrying this T cell receptor beta chain was seen just once. The germline V gene encodes CDR1 MNHNY and CDR2 SVGAGI (reference sequence). V lost 2 bases, J lost 2 bases, and 1 base stayed unmatched. The CDR3 sequence is 15 residues long. The data derive from a study of tumor-infiltrating lymphocytes in oesophageal squamous cell carcinoma. TCRdb re-called the PCR reads with MiXCR, one entry per CDR3 protein. Of nearly 20,000 distinct CDR3 sequences in the sample, around 40% were seen once. This receptor was identified in a male donor with esophageal squamous cell carcinoma. Sequences were obtained from blood. This chain joins TRBV6-6 and TRBJ2-7, with 12 bases matching TRBD2. The CDR3 DNA follows: TGTGCCAGCAGTTACACTAGCGGGGGGCCCTACGAGCAGTACTTC. It translates to CASSYTSGGPYEQYF.